These T cell receptor beta chains were read from a single sample in a study of T-cell memory formation after mild COVID-19. Each CDR3 protein is one row after TCRdb ran MiXCR on the 5' RACE reads. The table has approximately 290,000 distinct CDR3 sequences, 7% to 10% seen once. The sequenced sample was PBMCs or a T cell subset sorted from them (not recorded which). These receptors were obtained from a man younger than 35 who had mild COVID-19 (a few samples of this study predate the infection). Cell type and time point are not known. Each CDR3 is given with its conserved first and last residue. The D gene is left open where the match is weak. Clone size is stated in some rows and not others, as once, few, many or a class when expanded.

j_call	clone_size	d_call	v_call	cdr3_nt	cdr3_aa
TRBJ2-1	-	-	TRBV4-1	TGCGCCAGCAGCCCCAGTCCGGGGGCGAGGAATGAGCAGTTCTTC	CASSPSPGARNEQFF
TRBJ2-4	few	TRBD2	TRBV12-3/TRBV12-4	TGTGCCAGCAGTTTAAGCGGGGGGCTAAACATTCAGTACTTC	CASSLSGGLNIQYF
TRBJ2-7	-	TRBD1	TRBV15	TGTGCCACCAGCGGCGGGACAGGGCCCTACGAGCAGTACTTC	CATSGGTGPYEQYF
TRBJ2-3	many	TRBD2	TRBV7-2	TGTGCCAGCAGCTTAAACCGGGGGGGCCTTACGCAGTATTTT	CASSLNRGGLTQYF
TRBJ1-5	-	-	TRBV28	TGTGCCAGCACAGGGGGCAATCAGCCCCAGCATTTT	CASTGGNQPQHF
TRBJ2-6	many	-	TRBV4-2	TGTGCCAGCAGCCAACACACAGGGACCGGGGCCAACGTCCTGACTTTC	CASSQHTGTGANVLTF
TRBJ2-3	-	-	TRBV12-3/TRBV12-4	TGTGCCAGCAGCGACGAAAGCGGAGATACGCAGTATTTT	CASSDESGDTQYF
TRBJ1-4	-	-	TRBV4-1	TGCGCCAGCAGCCAAGCAATGGATCCAACTAATGAAAAACTGTTTTTT	CASSQAMDPTNEKLFF
TRBJ1-2	-	-	TRBV12-3/TRBV12-4	TGTGCCAGCAGACCCCTGACAGTCGCAACGCGAGGGGATGGCTACACCTTC	CASRPLTVATRGDGYTF
TRBJ1-5	-	-	TRBV5-1	TGCGCCAGCAGCCTGATGGGGTTCCCGACCCAGCCCCAGCATTTT	CASSLMGFPTQPQHF
TRBJ2-5	few	-	TRBV19	TGTGCCAGTAGTATAAGGGGGGCCGAGTCCGGAGAGACCCAGTACTTC	CASSIRGAESGETQYF
TRBJ2-5	few	-	TRBV7-2	TGTGCCAGCAGTCAGGGCCAGCAAGAGACCCAGTACTTC	CASSQGQQETQYF
TRBJ2-3	many	-	TRBV7-2	TGTGCCAGCAGCTTGGGGATCAGCACAGATACGCAGTATTTT	CASSLGISTDTQYF
TRBJ2-5	-	-	TRBV18	TGTGCCAGCTCACCATCGGGACGGAAAGAGACCCAGTACTTC	CASSPSGRKETQYF
TRBJ2-1	-	TRBD2	TRBV5-1	TGCGCCAGCAGCTTGCCAGCGGGGTTTGACAATGAGCAGTTCTTC	CASSLPAGFDNEQFF
TRBJ2-6	many	-	TRBV20-1	TGCAGTGCGTCAGACTCTGGGGCCAACGTCCTGACTTTC	CSASDSGANVLTF
TRBJ2-1	-	TRBD1	TRBV27	TGTGCCAGCAGTCGACAGGGGGGCTCCTACAATGAGCAGTTCTTC	CASSRQGGSYNEQFF
TRBJ2-3	many	-	TRBV5-1	TGCGCCAGCAGCTTGGACTCGGCCGGCGGAAACACAGATACGCAGTATTTT	CASSLDSAGGNTDTQYF
TRBJ1-4	-	-	TRBV4-1	TGCGCCAGCAGCCAAGACGGGGAGGAAGGTGAAAAACTGTTTTTT	CASSQDGEEGEKLFF
TRBJ2-3	many	-	TRBV20-1	TGCAGTGCTAGAGATAGGGCGGTGGGAACAGATACGCAGTATTTT	CSARDRAVGTDTQYF
TRBJ2-1	few	TRBD2	TRBV6-6	TGTGCCAGCAGTTCTCCGGGACTAGGGTACAATGAGCAGTTCTTC	CASSSPGLGYNEQFF
TRBJ2-7	few	-	TRBV5-1	TGCGCCAGCAGGACACAGTCCTACGAGCAGTACTTC	CASRTQSYEQYF
TRBJ2-3	few	TRBD1	TRBV7-2	TGTGCCAGCAGCTTTACAGGGGTGGATACGCAGTATTTT	CASSFTGVDTQYF
TRBJ2-3	many	-	TRBV5-6	TGTGCCAGCAGCACCGGGGTCACAGATACGCAGTATTTT	CASSTGVTDTQYF
TRBJ1-2	few	TRBD1	TRBV7-9	TGTGCCAGCAGCAAAACCGGGACAGGGATCTATGGCTACACCTTC	CASSKTGTGIYGYTF
TRBJ2-1	-	-	TRBV7-9	TGTGCCAGCAGCTTAATTCTGCAGCTCAATGAGCAGTTCTTC	CASSLILQLNEQFF
TRBJ1-1	few	TRBD1	TRBV28	TGTGCCAGCAGTTTACCCGACAGGGGGGGAAACACTGAAGCTTTCTTT	CASSLPDRGGNTEAFF
TRBJ2-4	-	-	TRBV3-1	TGTGCCAGCAGCCAAGGGCATGACAATCGAAACATTCAGTACTTC	CASSQGHDNRNIQYF
TRBJ2-7	-	-	TRBV3-1	TGTGCCAGCAGCCAAATCGGTAAGGGATGGGGCGAGCAGTACTTC	CASSQIGKGWGEQYF
TRBJ2-5	-	TRBD2	TRBV5-1	TGCGCCAGCAGCTTGGCAGGGACTATGGAAGAGACCCAGTACTTC	CASSLAGTMEETQYF
TRBJ1-3	-	-	TRBV4-3	TGCGCCAGCAGCCGACAAACAGAATTCTCTGGAAACACCATATATTTT	CASSRQTEFSGNTIYF
TRBJ1-1	-	-	TRBV7-9	TGTGCCAGCAGCTTAATCGTCCAGGGTCCGTACTACACTGAAGCTTTCTTT	CASSLIVQGPYYTEAFF
TRBJ2-5	-	TRBD1	TRBV6-2/TRBV6-3	TGTGCCAGCAGACAGGGGGAGACCCAGTACTTC	CASRQGETQYF
TRBJ1-4	many	-	TRBV4-1	TGCGCCAGCAGCCAAGTCCAAGGGGATCTCATTGATGAAAAACTGTTTTTT	CASSQVQGDLIDEKLFF
TRBJ2-7	-	-	TRBV9	TGTGCCAGCAGCGTAGGGTATAACTCCTACGAGCAGTACTTC	CASSVGYNSYEQYF
TRBJ1-4	many	TRBD1	TRBV7-2	TGTGCCAGCAGCACAGCAGGGGGCGCGGGTGAAAAACTGTTTTTT	CASSTAGGAGEKLFF
TRBJ1-2	few	-	TRBV3-1	TGTGCCAGCCGGCCCACCTGGGCCGGGCCGCAAATCTATGGCTACACCTTC	CASRPTWAGPQIYGYTF
TRBJ1-5	-	-	TRBV15	TGTGCCACCAGCAGGCCTGGGAGGGGGCAGCCCCAGCATTTT	CATSRPGRGQPQHF
TRBJ1-1	many	-	TRBV4-2	TGTGCCAGCAGCCAAGCTTCGACTGAAGCTTTCTTT	CASSQASTEAFF
TRBJ2-2	few	-	TRBV7-7	TGTGCTTTAAGGCGGGCCTCGGGCACCGGGGAGCTGTTTTTT	CALRRASGTGELFF
TRBJ2-1	many	TRBD1	TRBV6-5	TGTGCCAGCAGTAGGACAGGCAATGAGCAGTTCTTC	CASSRTGNEQFF
TRBJ2-1	-	TRBD2	TRBV12-3/TRBV12-4	TGTGCCAGCTTTAGCGGGGGGGCGTACTACAATGAGCAGTTCTTC	CASFSGGAYYNEQFF
TRBJ2-5	-	-	TRBV18	TGTGCCAGCTCACCATACGGAGGGGCGCAATCGGAGGAGACCCAGTACTTC	CASSPYGGAQSEETQYF
TRBJ1-5	few	-	TRBV7-8	TGTGCCAGCAGACAGGGATGGGGCAATCAGCCCCAGCATTTT	CASRQGWGNQPQHF
TRBJ2-1	-	TRBD2	TRBV7-3	TGTGCCAGCAGCTTATGGTCTAGCGGGGACTACAATGAGCAGTTCTTC	CASSLWSSGDYNEQFF
TRBJ1-3	few	TRBD1	TRBV4-3	TGCGCCAGCAGCCAAGGGCCGGGACAGCAATCTGGAAACACCATATATTTT	CASSQGPGQQSGNTIYF
TRBJ1-2	many	-	TRBV5-1	TGCGCCAGCAGCTTGGCTCAGGGGAACGGCTACACCTTC	CASSLAQGNGYTF
TRBJ2-3	many	TRBD1	TRBV6-6	TGTGCCAGTCGGGACAGGGCTAGCACAGATACGCAGTATTTT	CASRDRASTDTQYF
TRBJ2-1	many	TRBD2	TRBV5-1	TGCGCCAGCAGCTTGACTAGCGGTGACTTCGATGAGCAGTTCTTC	CASSLTSGDFDEQFF
TRBJ2-3	-	-	TRBV3-1	TGTGCCAGCAGCCAAGATCCGGGGGCTACGCAGTATTTT	CASSQDPGATQYF
TRBJ2-7	few	-	TRBV7-9	TGTGCCAGCAGCCTACCGACGGGGGCGGGCGAGCAGTACTTC	CASSLPTGAGEQYF
TRBJ1-1	few	-	TRBV12-3/TRBV12-4	TGTGCCAGCAGTTTCCGGGGGGCCCGGAACACTGAAGCTTTCTTT	CASSFRGARNTEAFF
TRBJ1-3	-	-	TRBV9	TGTGCCAGCAGCGTAGTGGACGGCGCGGGCATATATTTT	CASSVVDGAGIYF
TRBJ1-2	-	TRBD1	TRBV6-1	TGTGCCAGCAGTGAAGTTCAGGGGGCGTACTATGGCTACACCTTC	CASSEVQGAYYGYTF
TRBJ2-4	few	TRBD2	TRBV4-2	TGTGCCAGCAGCCAACAGCCCGGGGGGGCCCAAAACATTCAGTACTTC	CASSQQPGGAQNIQYF
TRBJ2-3	-	-	TRBV7-2	TGTGCCAGCAGCTTAAGGGGGGCCCGCACAGATACGCAGTATTTT	CASSLRGARTDTQYF